The TCR beta chain under discussion was sequenced for a study of blood T cell repertoires in COVID-19. Trimming shortened V by 2 bases and J by 4 bases, and 18 bases separated the two germline ends. The length of the CDR3 is 16 residues. Germline loops: CDR1 SEHNR, CDR2 FQNEAQ (reference sequence). Libraries were prepared by immunoSEQ multiplex PCR; TCRdb keeps only in-frame clonotypes and omits some of them. This table has roughly 300,000 clones, around nine tenths appearing once. The V gene is TRBV7-9, the J gene TRBJ2-7; D is perhaps TRBD1 (5 bases). The receptor comes from a woman younger than 45 with COVID-19, enrolled during active disease. The sample comprised peripheral blood. The CDR3 nucleotides are TGTGCCAGCAGCTTACCCGGCCAGGGCGCGACATACGAGCAGTACTTC. The encoded protein is CASSLPGQGATYEQYF.